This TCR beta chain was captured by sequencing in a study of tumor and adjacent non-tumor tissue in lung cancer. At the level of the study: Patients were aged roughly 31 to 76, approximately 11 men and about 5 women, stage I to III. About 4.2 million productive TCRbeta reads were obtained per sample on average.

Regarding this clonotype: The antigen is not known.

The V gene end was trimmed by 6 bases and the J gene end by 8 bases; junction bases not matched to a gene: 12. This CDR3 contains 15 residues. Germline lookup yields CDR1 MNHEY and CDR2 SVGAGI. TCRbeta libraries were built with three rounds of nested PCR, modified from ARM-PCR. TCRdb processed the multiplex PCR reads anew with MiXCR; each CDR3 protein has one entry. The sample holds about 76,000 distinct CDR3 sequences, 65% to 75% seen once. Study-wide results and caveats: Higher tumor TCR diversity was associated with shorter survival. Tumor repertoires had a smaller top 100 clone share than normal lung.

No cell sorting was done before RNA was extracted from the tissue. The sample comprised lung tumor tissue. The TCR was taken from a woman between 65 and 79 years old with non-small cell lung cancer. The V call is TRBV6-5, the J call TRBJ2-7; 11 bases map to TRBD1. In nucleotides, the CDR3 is TGTGCCAGCAGATATAGGGGACAGGGGGATTACAAGCAGTACTTC. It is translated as CASRYRGQGDYKQYF.